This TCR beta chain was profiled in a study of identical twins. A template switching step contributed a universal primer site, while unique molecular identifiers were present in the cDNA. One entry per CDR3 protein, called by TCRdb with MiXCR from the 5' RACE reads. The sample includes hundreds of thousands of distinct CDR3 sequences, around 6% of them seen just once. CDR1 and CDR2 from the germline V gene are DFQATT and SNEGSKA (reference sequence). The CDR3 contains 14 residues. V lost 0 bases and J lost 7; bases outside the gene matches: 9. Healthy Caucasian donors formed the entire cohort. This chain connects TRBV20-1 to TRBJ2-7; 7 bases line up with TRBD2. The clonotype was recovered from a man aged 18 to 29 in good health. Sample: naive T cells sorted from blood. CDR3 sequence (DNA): TGCAGTGCTAGAGAAAGGAGGCTAGCGGTTGAGCAGTACTTC. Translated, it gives CSARERRLAVEQYF.